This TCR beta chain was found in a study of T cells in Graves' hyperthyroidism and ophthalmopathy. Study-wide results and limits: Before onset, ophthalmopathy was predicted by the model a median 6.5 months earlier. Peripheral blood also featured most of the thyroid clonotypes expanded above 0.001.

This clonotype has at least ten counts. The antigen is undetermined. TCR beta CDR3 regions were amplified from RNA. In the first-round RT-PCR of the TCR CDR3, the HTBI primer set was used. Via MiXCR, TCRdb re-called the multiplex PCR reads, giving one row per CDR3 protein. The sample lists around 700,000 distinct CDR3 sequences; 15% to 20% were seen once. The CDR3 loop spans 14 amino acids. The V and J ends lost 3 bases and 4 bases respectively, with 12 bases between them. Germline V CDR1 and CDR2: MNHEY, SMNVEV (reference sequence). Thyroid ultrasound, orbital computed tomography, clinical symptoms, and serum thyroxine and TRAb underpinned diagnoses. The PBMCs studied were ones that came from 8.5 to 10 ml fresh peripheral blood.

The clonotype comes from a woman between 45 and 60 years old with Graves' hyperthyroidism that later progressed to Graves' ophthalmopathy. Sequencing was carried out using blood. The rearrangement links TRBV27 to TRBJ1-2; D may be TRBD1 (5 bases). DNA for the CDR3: TGTGCCAGCAGTTTCGGGGGAAAGGGCTATGGCTACACCTTC. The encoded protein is CASSFGGKGYGYTF.